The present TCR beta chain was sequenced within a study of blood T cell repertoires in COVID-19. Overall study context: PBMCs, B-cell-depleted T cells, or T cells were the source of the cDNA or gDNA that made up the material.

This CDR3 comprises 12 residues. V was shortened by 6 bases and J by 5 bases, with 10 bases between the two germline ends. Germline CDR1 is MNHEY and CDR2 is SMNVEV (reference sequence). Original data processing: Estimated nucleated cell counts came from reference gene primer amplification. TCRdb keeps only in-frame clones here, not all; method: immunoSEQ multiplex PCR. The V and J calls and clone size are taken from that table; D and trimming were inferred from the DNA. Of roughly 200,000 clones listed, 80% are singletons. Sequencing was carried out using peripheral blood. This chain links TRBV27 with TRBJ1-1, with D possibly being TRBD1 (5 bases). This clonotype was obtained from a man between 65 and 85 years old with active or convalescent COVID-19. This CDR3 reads CASRGLRTEAFF. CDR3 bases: TGTGCCAGCAGGGGGCTACGAACTGAAGCTTTCTTT.